This T cell receptor beta chain was observed in a study of blood T cell repertoires in COVID-19. Study background: Acute and convalescent COVID-19 samples came from the United States, Italy and Spain. Sample material is recorded as cDNA or gDNA derived from T cells, B-cell-depleted T cells, or PBMCs.

This CDR3 spans 14 amino acids. The J segment lost 5 bases and the V segment lost 6 bases, leaving 8 bases of the junction unmatched. CDR1 is MNHEY and CDR2 is SVGEGT in the germline V gene. How the authors handled the data: Amplification from reference gene primers served as the basis for estimated nucleated cell counts. This table comes from immunoSEQ multiplex PCR, and its TCRdb copy is limited to in-frame clones, with some not included. From that table come the V and J calls and clone size; the DNA was used to work out D and trimming. This sample has some 80,000 clones, with approximately 88% found just once.

The chain carries TRBV6-2 or TRBV6-3 and TRBJ2-5; 8 bases are shared with TRBD2. The sample comprised peripheral blood. This receptor was identified in an elderly woman with active or convalescent COVID-19. The CDR3 bases are TGTGCCAGCAGATACGGGGGGGCCGGGGAGACCCAGTACTTC. Its protein is CASRYGGAGETQYF.